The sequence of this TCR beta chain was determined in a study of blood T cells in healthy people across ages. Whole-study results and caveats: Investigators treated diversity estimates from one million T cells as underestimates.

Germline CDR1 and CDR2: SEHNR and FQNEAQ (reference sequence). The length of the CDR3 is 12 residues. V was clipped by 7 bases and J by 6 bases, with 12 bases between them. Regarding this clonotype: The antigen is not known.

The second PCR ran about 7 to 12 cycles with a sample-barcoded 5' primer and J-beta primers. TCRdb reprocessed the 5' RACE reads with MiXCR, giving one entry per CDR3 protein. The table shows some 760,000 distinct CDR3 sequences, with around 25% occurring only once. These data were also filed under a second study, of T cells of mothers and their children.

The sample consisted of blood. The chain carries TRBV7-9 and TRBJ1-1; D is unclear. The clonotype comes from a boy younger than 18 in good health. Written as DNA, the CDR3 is TGTGCCAGCACCAGAAGCGGCGCTGAAGCTTTCTTT. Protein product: CASTRSGAEAFF.